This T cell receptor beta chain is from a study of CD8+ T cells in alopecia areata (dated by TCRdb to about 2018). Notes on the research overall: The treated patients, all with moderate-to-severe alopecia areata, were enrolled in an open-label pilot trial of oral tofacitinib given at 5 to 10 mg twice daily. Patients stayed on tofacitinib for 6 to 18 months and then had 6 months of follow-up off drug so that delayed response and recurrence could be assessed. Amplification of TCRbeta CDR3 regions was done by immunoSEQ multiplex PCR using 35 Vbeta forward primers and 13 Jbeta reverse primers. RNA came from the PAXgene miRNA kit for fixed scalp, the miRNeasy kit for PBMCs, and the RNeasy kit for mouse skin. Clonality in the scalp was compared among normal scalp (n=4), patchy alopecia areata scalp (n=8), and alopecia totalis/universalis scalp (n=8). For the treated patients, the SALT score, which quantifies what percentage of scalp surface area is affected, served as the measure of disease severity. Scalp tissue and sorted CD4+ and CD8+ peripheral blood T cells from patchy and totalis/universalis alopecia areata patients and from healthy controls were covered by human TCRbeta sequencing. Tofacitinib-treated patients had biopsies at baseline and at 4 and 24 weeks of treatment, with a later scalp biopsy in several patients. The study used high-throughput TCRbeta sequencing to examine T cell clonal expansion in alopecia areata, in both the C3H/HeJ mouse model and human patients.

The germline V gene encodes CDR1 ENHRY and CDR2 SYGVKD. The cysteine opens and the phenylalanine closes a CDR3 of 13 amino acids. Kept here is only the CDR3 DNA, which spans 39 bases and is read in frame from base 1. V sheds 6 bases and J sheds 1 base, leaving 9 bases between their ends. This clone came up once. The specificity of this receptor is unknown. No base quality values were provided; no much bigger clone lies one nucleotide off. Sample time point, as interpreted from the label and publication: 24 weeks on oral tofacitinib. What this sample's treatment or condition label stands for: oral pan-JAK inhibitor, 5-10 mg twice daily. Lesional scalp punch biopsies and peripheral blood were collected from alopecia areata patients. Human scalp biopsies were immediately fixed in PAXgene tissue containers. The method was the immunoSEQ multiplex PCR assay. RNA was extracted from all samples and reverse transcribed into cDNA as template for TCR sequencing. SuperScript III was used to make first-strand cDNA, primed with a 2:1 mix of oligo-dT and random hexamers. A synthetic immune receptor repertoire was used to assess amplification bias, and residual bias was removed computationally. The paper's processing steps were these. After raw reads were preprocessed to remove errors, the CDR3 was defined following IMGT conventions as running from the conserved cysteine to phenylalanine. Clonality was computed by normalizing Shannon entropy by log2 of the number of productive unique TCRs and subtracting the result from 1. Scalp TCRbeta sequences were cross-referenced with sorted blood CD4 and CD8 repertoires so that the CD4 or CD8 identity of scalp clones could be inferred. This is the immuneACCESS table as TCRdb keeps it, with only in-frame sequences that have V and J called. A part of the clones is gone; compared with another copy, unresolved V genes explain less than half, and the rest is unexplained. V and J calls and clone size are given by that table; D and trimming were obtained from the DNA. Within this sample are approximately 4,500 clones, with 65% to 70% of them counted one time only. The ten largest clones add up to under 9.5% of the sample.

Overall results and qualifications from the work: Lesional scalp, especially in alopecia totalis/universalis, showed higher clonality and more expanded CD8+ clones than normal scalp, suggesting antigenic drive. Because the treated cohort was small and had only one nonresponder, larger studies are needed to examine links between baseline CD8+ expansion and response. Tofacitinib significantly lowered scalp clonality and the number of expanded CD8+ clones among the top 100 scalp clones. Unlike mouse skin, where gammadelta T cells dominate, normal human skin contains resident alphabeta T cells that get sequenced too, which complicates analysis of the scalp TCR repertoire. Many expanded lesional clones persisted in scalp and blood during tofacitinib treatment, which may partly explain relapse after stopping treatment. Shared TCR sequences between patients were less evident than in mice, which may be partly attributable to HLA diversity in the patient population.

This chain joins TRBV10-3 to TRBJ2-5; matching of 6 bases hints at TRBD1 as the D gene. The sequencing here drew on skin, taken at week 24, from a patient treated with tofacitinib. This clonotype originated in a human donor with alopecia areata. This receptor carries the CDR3 CAISTGFQETQYF. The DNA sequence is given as TGTGCCATCAGCACAGGGTTCCAAGAGACCCAGTACTTC.